These T cell receptor beta chains were read from a single sample in a study of CD8 T cells in ankylosing spondylitis. In TCRdb, the 5' RACE reads were re-called with MiXCR into one record per CDR3 protein. The table records under 450,000 distinct CDR3 sequences, 20% to 25% of them present only once. The specimen was blood, either unsorted or a sorted T cell fraction (not recorded which). These receptors all stem from a male donor with ankylosing spondylitis or in good health (not recorded which). The CDR3 runs from the conserved cysteine through the conserved F or W. D genes are given only for firm matches. Only some rows state a clone size, as once, few, many or a class for expanded clones.

few,TRBJ2-1,TRBV20-1,14,NA,CSARVLNSDGEQFF,TGCAGTGCTAGAGTCCTTAATAGTGACGGTGAGCAGTTCTTC
few,TRBJ2-7,TRBV12-3/TRBV12-4,15,NA,CASTRGAGYSHEQYF,TGTGCCAGCACCCGGGGGGCAGGATACTCCCACGAGCAGTACTTC
NA,TRBJ2-4,TRBV27,16,TRBD1,CASSFRGGLAKNIQYF,TGTGCCAGCAGTTTTCGAGGGGGCCTAGCCAAAAACATTCAGTACTTC
once,TRBJ2-7,TRBV12-3/TRBV12-4,14,NA,CASSPFGLSGEQYF,TGTGCCAGCAGCCCCTTCGGGCTCTCAGGGGAGCAGTACTTC
NA,TRBJ2-1,TRBV11-2,19,TRBD2,CASSLLPSGDHGSYNEQFF,TGTGCCAGCAGCTTACTGCCTAGCGGGGACCATGGGTCCTACAATGAGCAGTTCTTC
many,TRBJ1-2,TRBV12-3/TRBV12-4,15,NA,CASSSQQATNYGYTF,TGTGCCAGCAGTTCCCAGCAGGCGACTAACTATGGCTACACCTTC
NA,TRBJ2-5,TRBV12-3/TRBV12-4,13,NA,CASSLDSIETQYF,TGTGCCAGCAGTTTGGACAGTATAGAGACCCAGTACTTC
NA,TRBJ2-1,TRBV15,15,NA,CATRAQADVYNEQFF,TGTGCCACCAGAGCCCAGGCGGACGTCTACAATGAGCAGTTCTTC
few,TRBJ2-1,TRBV12-3/TRBV12-4,14,NA,CASSPLTSQDEQFF,TGTGCCAGCAGTCCTTTGACATCCCAGGATGAGCAGTTCTTC
few,TRBJ2-5,TRBV29-1,13,NA,CSVGRDSQETQYF,TGCAGCGTGGGGAGGGACAGCCAAGAGACCCAGTACTTC
NA,TRBJ2-1,TRBV4-1,14,NA,CASSQGMTSDEQFF,TGCGCCAGCAGCCAAGGCATGACTAGTGATGAGCAGTTCTTC
NA,TRBJ2-3,TRBV12-3/TRBV12-4,15,TRBD2,CASIWGGGAADTQYF,TGTGCCAGCATCTGGGGCGGGGGGGCGGCAGATACGCAGTATTTT
NA,TRBJ2-6,TRBV2,20,NA,CASLYRRALPNPSGANVLTF,TGTGCCAGTCTTTACAGGAGGGCGTTACCTAACCCCTCTGGGGCCAACGTCCTGACTTTC
many,TRBJ2-7,TRBV7-6,14,TRBD1,CASSSTGGSYEQYF,TGTGCCAGCAGCTCTACAGGGGGCTCCTACGAGCAGTACTTC
NA,TRBJ1-2,TRBV20-1,14,TRBD1,CSVRDRGSPYGYTF,TGCAGTGTCCGGGACAGGGGTTCTCCCTATGGCTACACCTTC
few,TRBJ2-1,TRBV12-3/TRBV12-4,15,NA,CASSPGVRSYNEQFF,TGTGCCAGCAGCCCAGGGGTCCGTTCCTACAATGAGCAGTTCTTC
few,TRBJ2-7,TRBV6-2/TRBV6-3,20,TRBD2,CASSYLLRTSGGHDSYEQYF,TGTGCCAGCAGTTACCTTCTACGGACTAGCGGGGGCCACGACTCCTACGAGCAGTACTTC
few,TRBJ2-2,TRBV12-3/TRBV12-4,16,TRBD2,CASSFLGGFNTGELFF,TGTGCCAGCAGTTTTCTCGGGGGGTTCAACACCGGGGAGCTGTTTTTT
NA,TRBJ2-1,TRBV2,13,TRBD2,CASKMRGGNEQFF,TGTGCCAGCAAGATGCGGGGGGGCAATGAGCAGTTCTTC
NA,TRBJ2-1,TRBV4-1,15,NA,CASSQSPGGYNEQFF,TGCGCCAGCAGCCAGAGTCCCGGGGGATACAATGAGCAGTTCTTC
few,TRBJ1-1,TRBV30,15,NA,CAWTAPGHVNTEAFF,TGTGCCTGGACCGCCCCGGGACACGTGAACACTGAAGCTTTCTTT
few,TRBJ2-3,TRBV10-2,19,TRBD2,CASSASGASGGVALDTQYF,TGCGCCAGCAGTGCCTCCGGGGCTAGCGGGGGGGTAGCATTGGATACGCAGTATTTT
many,TRBJ2-7,TRBV4-1,12,NA,CASSHGGYEQYF,TGCGCCAGCAGCCACGGCGGCTACGAGCAGTACTTC
NA,TRBJ2-5,TRBV7-8,18,NA,CASSLVVEGINLQETQYF,TGTGCCAGCAGCTTAGTGGTGGAGGGGATCAACCTCCAAGAGACCCAGTACTTC
NA,TRBJ2-5,TRBV11-1,20,TRBD1,CASSDFSTRDRAEKGKTQYF,TGTGCCAGCAGCGACTTCTCGACCCGGGACAGGGCAGAAAAGGGAAAGACCCAGTACTTC
few,TRBJ2-3,TRBV29-1,15,TRBD2,CSDSLAGGFTDTQYF,TGCAGCGATAGTCTAGCGGGGGGATTCACAGATACGCAGTATTTT
many,TRBJ2-1,TRBV9,12,NA,CASSPLGVEQFF,TGTGCCAGCAGCCCCTTAGGGGTTGAGCAGTTCTTC
many,TRBJ2-2,TRBV12-5,15,NA,CASGLVQGNTGELFF,TGTGCTAGTGGTTTGGTGCAGGGGAACACCGGGGAGCTGTTTTTT
NA,TRBJ1-5,TRBV20-1,13,NA,CSAREGDGQPQHF,TGCAGTGCTAGAGAGGGGGACGGGCAGCCCCAGCATTTT
NA,TRBJ2-3,TRBV12-3/TRBV12-4,13,TRBD1,CASGQGATDTQYF,TGTGCCAGTGGGCAGGGGGCCACAGATACGCAGTATTTT
NA,TRBJ2-5,TRBV14,17,NA,CASSQEGVRGIQETQYF,TGTGCCAGCAGCCAAGAAGGGGTCAGGGGAATACAAGAGACCCAGTACTTC
few,TRBJ2-1,TRBV30,12,NA,CASGLPIPEQFF,TGTGCCTCGGGACTCCCGATCCCTGAGCAGTTCTTC
once,TRBJ2-7,TRBV30,13,TRBD1,CAWSFGRGFEQYF,TGTGCCTGGAGTTTTGGCAGGGGGTTCGAGCAGTACTTC
NA,TRBJ2-1,TRBV29-1,18,TRBD2,CSVPDSGGTGFVYNEQFF,TGCAGCGTCCCCGATAGCGGGGGGACCGGCTTTGTGTACAATGAGCAGTTCTTC
few,TRBJ1-5,TRBV5-6,16,NA,CASSLSPATSNQPQHF,TGTGCCAGCAGCTTGTCCCCAGCTACAAGCAATCAGCCCCAGCATTTT
NA,TRBJ2-1,TRBV10-3,15,NA,CAISESTPAGNEQFF,TGTGCCATCAGTGAGTCGACGCCTGCGGGGAATGAGCAGTTCTTC
NA,TRBJ2-4,TRBV29-1,12,NA,CSVEGERDIQYF,TGCAGCGTTGAAGGGGAGAGGGACATTCAGTACTTC
few,TRBJ2-2,TRBV29-1,11,NA,CSVLVFGELFF,TGCAGCGTTTTGGTATTCGGGGAGCTGTTTTTT
NA,TRBJ2-1,TRBV20-1,14,NA,CSAGEQRIRYEQFF,TGCAGTGCTGGCGAACAGCGCATAAGGTATGAGCAGTTCTTC